The TCR beta chain under discussion was sequenced for a study of shared clonotypes between healthy human individuals. Sequenced by immunoSEQ multiplex PCR; TCRdb stores in-frame clones only, minus some. The sample yields 1 million to 1.3 million clones, about 84% seen once. The CDR3 spans 14 residues. The V and J ends lost 3 bases and 0 bases respectively, with 10 bases between them. Germline-derived CDR1 and CDR2 are SQVTM and ANQGSEA. This clone appeared a single time. The sequence came from a man aged 18 to 30 in good health. Some clones in this sample may be carry-over from other donors' samples. The gene calls are TRBV29-1 and TRBJ2-3, with D hard to call. Sequencing was done on a sample of memory CD4+ T cells from PBMCs. The subset is: CD45RA-negative fraction. The CDR3 loop reads CSVEARSSTDTQYF. The DNA for the CDR3 is TGCAGCGTTGAGGCACGCTCTAGCACAGATACGCAGTATTTT.